Below are 24 T cell receptor beta chains sequenced from a single sample in a study of spatial heterogeneity in lung cancer. Points from the study as a whole: Higher tumor mutation counts went along with higher counts of expanded intratumoral alpha and beta TCRs.

TCRdb processed the 5' RACE reads anew with MiXCR; each CDR3 protein has one entry. The table shows about 100,000 distinct CDR3 sequences, with roughly 4.5% occurring only once. Antigens for these TCRs are unknown. Sample time point: sample taken at primary tumor resection. This specimen was lung tumor tissue, taken at surgery. The receptors shown here come from a male donor with early-stage non-small cell lung cancer.

This clonotype was seen many times. V gene TRBV5-1 combines with J gene TRBJ2-3; D might be TRBD1 or TRBD2, each matching 5 bases. Germline V CDR1 and CDR2: SGHRS, YFSETQ. The V and J ends lost 1 base and 6 bases respectively, with 9 bases between them. This CDR3 has 13 amino acids. CDR3 in amino acids: CASSLMGEDTQYF. CDR3 bases: TGCGCCAGCAGCTTGATGGGGGAGGATACGCAGTATTTT.

This clonotype occurred a few times. This CDR3 is CASSPYLASGRGYEQYF. The CDR3 DNA follows: TGTGCCAGCAGTCCCTATCTTGCTAGCGGGAGGGGGTACGAGCAGTACTTC. This chain links TRBV27 with TRBJ2-7, with 12 bases identical to TRBD2. Germline loops: CDR1 MNHEY, CDR2 SMNVEV (reference sequence). The CDR3 totals 17 residues. The ends lost 5 bases at V and 4 bases at J; junction bases unmatched: 12.

In its sample, this clonotype was seen a few times. This sequence joins TRBV5-5 and TRBJ2-5; 13 nucleotides match TRBD2. The CDR3 is 16 residues long. Germline V gene lookup returns CDR1 SGHKS and CDR2 YYEKEE (reference sequence). V was pared by 4 bases and J by 5 bases, with 8 bases of the junction left unmatched. The CDR3 DNA reads TGTGCCAGCAGCCCCGGACTAGCGGGAGATGGTGAGACCCAGTACTTC. This encodes CASSPGLAGDGETQYF.

The table lists this clonotype with a few counts. The gene calls are TRBV7-9 and TRBJ2-6; D is ambiguous. V was clipped by 5 bases and J by 2 bases, with 19 bases between them. In germline, CDR1 is SEHNR, CDR2 FQNEAQ (reference sequence). The CDR3 has 18 residues. In nucleotides, the CDR3 is TGTGCCAGCAGCCCCGGTTCGGTCCTAAGCCCTGGGGCCAACGTCCTGACTTTC. It yields the protein CASSPGSVLSPGANVLTF. Combining the CDR3 with reference TRBV7-9 and TRBJ2-6 gives the whole variable domain DTGVSQNPRHKITKRGQNVTFRCDPISEHNRLYWYRQTLGQGPEFLTYFQNEAQLEKSRLLSDRFSAERPKGSFSTLEIQRTEQGDSAMYLCASSPGSVLSPGANVLTFGAGSRLTVL.

There are a few counts of this clonotype. CDR3 sequence: CASSLGGLVTEAFF. The DNA of the CDR3 is TGCGCCAGCAGCTTGGGCGGCCTCGTCACTGAAGCTTTCTTT. The rearrangement uses TRBV5-1 and TRBJ1-1; no clear D. Trimming shortened V by 0 bases and J by 4 bases, and 10 bases separated the two germline ends. The CDR3 is made up of 14 amino acids. In germline, CDR1 is SGHRS, CDR2 YFSETQ.

The table lists this clonotype with a few counts. The J gene is TRBJ2-1, the V gene TRBV7-2, with no clear D. Germline CDR1 is SGHTA and CDR2 is FQGNSA. The length of the CDR3 is 13 residues. Trimming removed 0 bases at V and 3 bases at J, with 3 bases between. This CDR3 reads CASSLAIYNEQFF. The CDR3 region has the DNA TGTGCCAGCAGCTTAGCAATCTACAATGAGCAGTTCTTC.

This clonotype has a handful of counts. The V and J genes are TRBV5-6 and TRBJ2-7; 11 bases map to TRBD2. This CDR3 region has 15 residues. Per the germline V gene, CDR1 is SGHDT and CDR2 is YYEEEE. V gave up 4 bases and J gave up 3 bases; unmatched junction bases: 6. The CDR3 DNA reads as TGTGCCAGCAGCCCGGGACTAGCGGCCGTCTACGAGCAGTACTTC. Its translation is CASSPGLAAVYEQYF.

On this clonotype itself: A single base separates this from a much larger clone, so it may be a read error. This sequence joins TRBV28 and TRBJ2-5; TRBD2 is a possible D gene (6 bases). Germline V lookup: CDR1 MDHEN, CDR2 SYDVKM. This CDR3 spans 13 amino acids. The CDR3 region has the DNA TGTACCAGCGTCCGGGACTACCAAGAGACCCAGTACTTC. It specifies CTSVRDYQETQYF. Combining the CDR3 with reference TRBV28 and TRBJ2-5 gives the whole variable domain DVKVTQSSRYLVKRTGEKVFLECVQDMDHENMFWYRQDPGLGLRLIYFSYDVKMKEKGDIPEGYSVSREKKERFSLILESASTNQTSMYLCTSVRDYQETQYFGPGTRLLVL.

This clonotype was seen at least ten times. V and J are TRBV4-1 and TRBJ1-2; no firm D call. This CDR3 is 19 amino acids long. CDR1 MGHRA and CDR2 YSYEKL come from the germline V gene. Trimming took 1 base from V and 6 from J, leaving 27 bases between them. The CDR3 DNA follows: TGCGCCAGCAGCCAAGTCTCTCTTTGGAGGGCGAGGCGGGCAGATGGCTACACCTTC. This translates into CASSQVSLWRARRADGYTF.

The chain is built from TRBV28 and TRBJ2-1, with D perhaps TRBD2 (6 bases). Germline CDR1 is MDHEN and CDR2 is SYDVKM. The V end was cut by 5 bases, the J end by 3 bases, with 14 bases between. This CDR3 spans 15 amino acids. CDR3 sequence reads: CASSPAGRDYNEQFF. The CDR3 DNA follows: TGTGCCAGCAGTCCCGCTGGGCGGGACTACAATGAGCAGTTCTTC.

This clonotype was picked up many times. J is TRBJ2-2 and V is TRBV25-1; D gene unclear. The germline V gene has CDR1 MGHDK and CDR2 SYGVNS. Trimming removed 4 bases from V and 6 bases from J, with 12 bases in between. This CDR3 spans 14 amino acids. The CDR3 DNA reads TGTGCCAGCAGTGGAACGGCGAAGGCCGGGGAGCTGTTTTTT. It is translated as CASSGTAKAGELFF.

This clonotype was picked up many times. This chain links TRBV27 with TRBJ2-6; D tentatively reads TRBD1 or TRBD2 (5 bases each). CDR3 length equals 15 residues. Germline lookup yields CDR1 MNHEY and CDR2 SMNVEV (reference sequence). The V end was cut by 3 bases, the J end by 4 bases, with 10 bases between. CDR3 sequence reads: CASSLWGTGANVLTF. CDR3 coding DNA: TGTGCCAGCAGTTTGTGGGGGACGGGGGCCAACGTCCTGACTTTC. The variable domain in full, completed from reference TRBV27 and TRBJ2-6, reads EAQVTQNPRYLITVTGKKLTVTCSQNMNHEYMSWYRQDPGLGLRQIYYSMNVEVTDKGDVPEGYKVSRKEKRNFPLILESPSPNQTSLYFCASSLWGTGANVLTFGAGSRLTVL.

This clonotype was seen repeatedly, ten times or more. V and J are TRBV20-1 and TRBJ2-3; 8 nucleotides line up with TRBD2. Unmatched junction bases numbered 6, after V lost 6 bases and J lost 1 base. The CDR3 has 14 amino acids. Germline values: CDR1 DFQATT, CDR2 SNEGSKA (reference sequence). For the CDR3, the DNA is TGCAGTGCCGGGGGGGGTCTTGGCACAGATACGCAGTATTTT. This translates into CSAGGGLGTDTQYF.

This clonotype was seen ten or more times. V usage is TRBV4-2 and J usage is TRBJ2-7; D unclear. Germline loops: CDR1 LGHNA, CDR2 YNFKEQ. V was shortened by 0 bases and J by 2 bases, with 14 bases between the two germline ends. The CDR3 is 16 residues long. CDR3 in DNA: TGTGCCAGCAGCCAAGATCACTTTGCGGTCCCCTACGAGCAGTACTTC. Its translation: CASSQDHFAVPYEQYF.

There are many counts of this clonotype. J is TRBJ2-1 and V is TRBV20-1; D not resolved. The CDR3 extends over 11 amino acids. The germline gives CDR1 DFQATT, CDR2 SNEGSKA (reference sequence). V was trimmed by 5 bases and J by 3 bases, leaving 5 bases between them. The CDR3 DNA is TGCAGTGCTTACAACTACAATGAGCAGTTCTTC. Translating gives CSAYNYNEQFF.

This clonotype was seen ten or more times. V gene TRBV5-1 combines with J gene TRBJ1-1, with D possibly matching TRBD1 (5 bases). Germline assignment: CDR1 SGHRS and CDR2 YFSETQ. The CDR3 has 13 amino acids. Trimming left V 4 bases short and J 4 bases short, with 11 bases between. The CDR3: CASSLDRGTEAFF. CDR3 nucleotides: TGCGCCAGCAGCCTCGACAGAGGCACTGAAGCTTTCTTT.

This clonotype was recorded many times. V is TRBV20-1 and J is TRBJ2-7; TRBD2 matches 10 bases. The germline CDR1 and CDR2 sequences are DFQATT and SNEGSKA (reference sequence). The CDR3 is 13 amino acids. V dropped 2 bases and J dropped 4; count of bases not matched to a gene: 2. The CDR3 DNA reads TGCAGTGCTAGACTAGCGGGAGTATACGAGCAGTACTTC. It codes for CSARLAGVYEQYF.

This clonotype was counted many times. The V call is TRBV5-6, the J call TRBJ2-2; possibly TRBD2 for D (6 bases). The CDR3 extends over 13 amino acids. The V end was cut by 9 bases, the J end by 5 bases, with 14 bases between. Looked up from germline, CDR1 is SGHDT and CDR2 is YYEEEE. The CDR3 here is CAMRRGRTGELFF. In DNA, the CDR3 is TGTGCCATGAGGAGAGGGAGGACCGGGGAGCTGTTTTTT.

This clonotype was seen many times. A read error may be the cause here, since a much bigger clone is one base away. This chain links TRBV12-3 or TRBV12-4 with TRBJ1-2, with 7 bases aligning to TRBD1. The V gene end was trimmed by 3 bases and the J gene end by 4 bases; junction bases not matched to a gene: 2. CDR3 length: 13 residues. For the CDR3, the DNA is TGTGCCAGCAGTTTGGCAGGGGGCTATGGCTACACCTTC. Protein product: CASSLAGGYGYTF.

This clonotype has ten or more counts. The chain combines TRBV27 with TRBJ2-7; D remains ambiguous. The CDR3 is made up of 12 amino acids. Germline V lookup: CDR1 MNHEY, CDR2 SMNVEV (reference sequence). V was trimmed by 6 bases and J by 2 bases, leaving 8 bases between them. The CDR3 is CASRSSPYEQYF. The CDR3 DNA reads TGTGCCAGCAGATCCTCACCCTACGAGCAGTACTTC.

In its sample, this clonotype was seen many times. This CDR3 is CASSQESGREAHYNEQFF. The CDR3 DNA sequence: TGCGCCAGCAGCCAAGAGTCTGGGCGGGAGGCCCACTACAATGAGCAGTTCTTC. The rearrangement links TRBV4-1 to TRBJ2-1; 8 nucleotides line up with TRBD2. The CDR3 consists of 18 residues. The V gene end was trimmed by 0 bases and the J gene end by 3 bases; junction bases not matched to a gene: 10. Germline-derived CDR1 and CDR2 are MGHRA and YSYEKL.

There are many counts of this clonotype. The rearrangement joins TRBV2 to TRBJ1-1, with D unclear. Trimming removed 7 bases from V and 1 base from J, with 16 bases in between. The germline V gene has CDR1 SNHLY and CDR2 FYNNEI. The CDR3 length is 15 residues. DNA for the CDR3: TGTGCCAGCATGATAGATTTATTTGGGAACACTGAAGCTTTCTTT. It yields the protein CASMIDLFGNTEAFF. Full variable domain (rest looked up from reference TRBV2 and TRBJ1-1): EPEVTQTPSHQVTQMGQEVILRCVPISNHLYFYWYRQILGQKVEFLVSFYNNEISEKSEIFDDQFSVERPDGSNFTLKIRSTKLEDSAMYFCASMIDLFGNTEAFFGQGTRLTVV.

The table lists this clonotype with many counts. The chain couples TRBV5-1 to TRBJ2-5; no definite D call. V shed 4 bases and J shed 2 bases, with 15 bases lying between them. This CDR3 contains 15 residues. Germline V CDR1 and CDR2: SGHRS, YFSETQ. The chain's CDR3 is CASSRHRDTQETQYF. The CDR3 DNA reads as TGCGCCAGCAGCCGCCACCGAGACACACAAGAGACCCAGTACTTC. The variable domain in full, completed from reference TRBV5-1 and TRBJ2-5, reads KAGVTQTPRYLIKTRGQQVTLSCSPISGHRSVSWYQQTPGQGLQFLFEYFSETQRNKGNFPGRFSGRQFSNSRSEMNVSTLELGDSALYLCASSRHRDTQETQYFGPGTRLLVL.

This clonotype was counted at least ten times. This chain connects TRBV11-2 to TRBJ1-2, with a tentative D call TRBD1 (5 bases). The CDR3 runs to 13 residues. V lost 1 base, J lost 5 bases, and 8 bases lay in between. CDR1 is SGHAT, CDR2 FQNNGV, per germline. DNA of the CDR3: TGTGCCAGCAGCTTAGGCGACAGATATGGCTACACCTTC. This codes for CASSLGDRYGYTF.